This T cell receptor beta chain was profiled in a study of cytomegalovirus exposure and HLA in healthy donors. About the research overall: Earlier, 150 million to 200 million T cells were analyzed, and about 120 million unique TCR beta sequences were found among them.

Use of 60 Vbeta and 13 Jbeta primers characterized the PCR. Per the original data handling: Later, an analysis found roughly 80 million unique TCR beta chains, and about 10 million of these were shared. TCRdb's copy holds only in-frame clones and misses some; the assay was immunoSEQ multiplex PCR. V, J and clone size are those of that table, while D and trimming were read from the DNA. This table has about 110,000 clones, roughly 79% appearing once. Study-level points and caveats: Certain indistinguishable V segments, among them TRBV6-2 and TRBV6-3, were excluded. Relative to equally common others, HLA-associated TCR beta chains showed greater clonal expansion in a later analysis.

V lost 6 bases, J lost 3 bases, and 5 bases stayed unmatched. The CDR3 contains 14 residues. Germline V gives CDR1 LNHDA, CDR2 SQIVND (reference sequence). Comments on this clone: Its antigen is undetermined.

This clonotype was obtained from a man aged 35 to 55 in good health and CMV-seronegative. The V call is TRBV19, the J call TRBJ1-5; 7 bases are a match to TRBD1. Sequencing was performed on PBMCs. The CDR3 nucleotides read TGTGCCAGTAGGGTGGGACAGCCCAATCAGCCCCAGCATTTT. It specifies CASRVGQPNQPQHF. Full variable domain (rest looked up from reference TRBV19 and TRBJ1-5): DGGITQSPKYLFRKEGQNVTLSCEQNLNHDAMYWYRQDPGQGLRLIYYSQIVNDFQKGDIAEGYSVSREKKESFPLTVTSAQKNPTAFYLCASRVGQPNQPQHFGDGTRLSIL.